This T cell receptor (beta chain) was sequenced in a study of blood T cell repertoires in COVID-19. V was pared by 8 bases and J by 2 bases, with 14 bases between. This CDR3 is 14 amino acids long. Assay: immunoSEQ multiplex PCR; the TCRdb copy retains only in-frame clones and omits some. The table records 250,000 to 300,000 clones, roughly 90% of them present only once. What was sequenced was PBMCs or T cells enriched from blood (not recorded which). V gene TRBV5-3 combines with J gene TRBJ1-5; D perhaps matches TRBD1 (5 bases). TRBV5-3 is placed among ORFs of uncertain function. This sequence originates from a woman between 50 and 59 years old who had been exposed to COVID-19. The DNA of the CDR3 is TGTGCCAGTCCTCGGGCACAGGGCAATCAGCCCCAGCATTTT. Protein sequence: CASPRAQGNQPQHF.